This T cell receptor beta chain was observed in a study of CD8+ T cells in alopecia areata. As for the study in general: Treated patients were dosed with oral tofacitinib, taking 5 to 10 mg twice daily. Tofacitinib ran for 6 to 18 months before 6 months off drug.

Following RNA extraction, reverse transcription yielded cDNA that acted as the sequencing template. Profiling relied on immunoSEQ multiplex PCR, and the TCRdb table lists in-frame clones only, not all of them. The sample lists hundreds of thousands of clones, less than 80% occurring once. The V end was cut by 8 bases, the J end by 8 bases, with 9 bases between. The CDR3 sequence is 11 residues long. Germline V gene lookup returns CDR1 SNHLY and CDR2 FYNNEI. From alopecia areata patients, lesional scalp punch biopsies and peripheral blood were collected. The specimen comprised CD4+ T cells sorted from blood, sampled at week 0. The J gene is TRBJ1-4, the V gene TRBV2; no clear D. This clonotype was sampled from a human donor with alopecia areata. CDR3 in amino acids: CASSLVEKLFF. DNA for the CDR3: TGTGCCAGCTCCTTGGTCGAAAAACTGTTTTTT.